One and the same sample provided the 27 T cell receptor beta chains below, sequenced in a study of blood T cells in healthy people across ages. Next came a second PCR, run for roughly 6 to 11 cycles, which used a sample-barcoded 5' primer along with a J-beta primer mix. TCRdb ran MiXCR on the 5' RACE reads and lists one entry per CDR3 protein. Of around 780,000 distinct CDR3 sequences listed, more than 55% were seen once; the top ten hold 25% to 30%. The sample taken for sequencing was blood. The receptors stem from a middle-aged man in good health.

This clonotype showed up just a few times. The rearrangement links TRBV7-2 to TRBJ2-5, with D unclear. This CDR3 contains 11 residues. The V gene's germline CDR1 is SGHTA and CDR2 FQGNSA. V dropped 1 base and J dropped 7 bases, with 4 bases sitting between them. Written as DNA, the CDR3 is TGTGCCAGCAGCTTAGTGGTGACCCAGTACTTC. This sequence encodes CASSLVVTQYF.

V gene TRBV3-1 combines with J gene TRBJ2-3, with D possibly matching TRBD2 (6 bases). V was cut by 1 base and J by 2 bases, with 22 bases left in between. The CDR3 runs to 19 residues. From germline, CDR1 is LGHDT and CDR2 YNNKEL (reference sequence). The CDR3 protein is CASSQAPTGEEVDTDTQYF. The CDR3 DNA reads as TGTGCCAGCAGCCAAGCCCCTACGGGAGAAGAAGTGGACACAGATACGCAGTATTTT.

CDR3 in amino acids: CASSLRGGFGQPQHF. The CDR3 DNA reads as TGTGCCAGCAGTTTGAGGGGAGGGTTCGGTCAGCCCCAGCATTTT. This chain links TRBV12-3 or TRBV12-4 with TRBJ1-5, with a tentative D call TRBD1 (5 bases). The CDR3 loop spans 15 amino acids. Trimming removed 3 bases from V and 6 bases from J, with 15 bases in between.

This clonotype was counted between two and nine times. The rearrangement joins TRBV20-1 to TRBJ2-7; 7 bases align to TRBD1. Trimming removed 1 base from V and 3 bases from J; junction bases left unmatched: 15. In germline, CDR1 is DFQATT, CDR2 SNEGSKA (reference sequence). This CDR3 spans 17 amino acids. The CDR3 protein is CSARAQQGRSQGYEQYF. As DNA, the CDR3 is TGCAGTGCTAGAGCCCAACAGGGGCGATCACAGGGCTACGAGCAGTACTTC.

The chain is built from TRBV29-1 and TRBJ2-7; D is possibly TRBD1 (6 bases). The germline V and J ends were trimmed by 4 bases and 3 bases, with 16 bases remaining between them. Germline lookup yields CDR1 SQVTM and CDR2 ANQGSEA. The CDR3 is 14 amino acids. The CDR3 here is CSVVGYGGGYEQYF. DNA for the CDR3: TGCAGCGTTGTAGGCTATGGGGGCGGCTACGAGCAGTACTTC.

The V gene is TRBV20-1, the J gene TRBJ1-6, with TRBD1 as a possible D gene (5 bases). The CDR3 sequence is 13 residues long. Deletions cut 4 bases from V and 6 bases from J, with 10 bases between. Germline V CDR1 and CDR2: DFQATT, SNEGSKA (reference sequence). The CDR3, as DNA: TGCAGTGCTATTGGGGCGGGTAATTCACCCCTCCACTTT. This codes for CSAIGAGNSPLHF.

Only a few counts were recorded for this clonotype. Here the CDR3 reads CASSFSTGVGGANVLTF. CDR3 bases: TGTGCCAGCAGCTTTTCGACAGGGGTGGGAGGGGCCAACGTCCTGACTTTC. The chain combines TRBV13 with TRBJ2-6; TRBD1 aligns across 8 bases. The CDR3 is 17 amino acids. Germline V gene lookup returns CDR1 PRHDT and CDR2 FYEKMQ (reference sequence). The V gene end was trimmed by 3 bases and the J gene end by 4 bases; junction bases not matched to a gene: 8.

Of note for this clonotype: The junction departs from germline at one end; a sequencing error may be responsible. The rearrangement uses TRBV10-3 and TRBJ2-7; 9 bases agree with TRBD2. Germline assignment: CDR1 ENHRY and CDR2 SYGVKD. The CDR3 has 14 amino acids. The DNA for the CDR3 is TGTGCCATCACCGCCTCGGGACTAGCCTTCGAGCGGTACTTC. This sequence encodes CAITASGLAFERYF.

This clonotype was counted a few times. The rearrangement uses TRBV12-3 or TRBV12-4 and TRBJ1-4; D is ambiguous. The CDR3 runs 16 residues. The V end was cut by 2 bases, the J end by 8 bases, with 18 bases between. The CDR3 DNA sequence: TGTGCCAGCAGTTTAAGGTCGGGGAATCGACGGGAAAAACTGTTTTTT. Translating it yields CASSLRSGNRREKLFF.

The chain uses TRBV12-3 or TRBV12-4 and TRBJ1-1; 8 nucleotides line up with TRBD1. The J segment lost 6 bases and the V segment lost 10 bases, leaving 13 bases of the junction unmatched. The CDR3 is 14 amino acids. The CDR3 loop reads CATTLTGEIAEAFF. Written as DNA, the CDR3 is TGTGCCACCACATTGACAGGGGAGATAGCTGAAGCTTTCTTT.

This rearrangement joins TRBV28 to TRBJ2-5; D unresolved. This CDR3 is 13 amino acids long. Germline V gene lookup returns CDR1 MDHEN and CDR2 SYDVKM. Deletions cut 7 bases from V and 11 bases from J, with 20 bases between. The CDR3 sequence is CASNNFPYNEQYF. CDR3 in DNA: TGTGCCAGCAACAATTTCCCCTACAATGAGCAGTACTTC.

The CDR3 DNA follows: TGTGCCACCAGCAGAGAGGGAGGGGCTTCGAGCTATGGCTACACCTTC. Amino acid sequence: CATSREGGASSYGYTF. This chain links TRBV15 with TRBJ1-2, with D possibly TRBD1 on 5 matching bases. V dropped 0 bases and J dropped 4 bases, with 15 bases sitting between them. The germline V gene has CDR1 LNHNV and CDR2 YYDKDF (reference sequence). This CDR3 comprises 16 residues.

The V and J genes are TRBV7-9 and TRBJ1-5, with 7 bases that match TRBD1. V lost 5 bases, J lost 4 bases, and 5 bases stayed unmatched. Germline CDR1 is SEHNR and CDR2 is FQNEAQ (reference sequence). The CDR3 extends over 14 amino acids. The CDR3 sequence is CASSPPGQNQPQHF. CDR3 bases: TGTGCCAGCAGCCCCCCGGGACAGAATCAGCCCCAGCATTTT.

The chain employs TRBV11-1 and TRBJ2-2; D not certain. CDR1 is SGHAT, CDR2 FQDESV, per germline (reference sequence). Between the trimmed V and J ends, which lost 0 bases and 7 bases, there was a span of 6 bases. The CDR3 runs 13 residues. CDR3 sequence (DNA): TGTGCCAGCAGCTTAGCTCTACGCGGGGAGCTGTTTTTT. This encodes CASSLALRGELFF. Looking up the rest from reference TRBV11-1 and TRBJ2-2 gives the full variable domain: EAEVAQSPRYKITEKSQAVAFWCDPISGHATLYWYRQILGQGPELLVQFQDESVVDDSQLPKDRFSAERLKGVDSTLKIQPAELGDSAMYLCASSLALRGELFFGEGSRLTVL.

The table lists this clonotype with a count of one. The chain has TRBV2 and TRBJ2-7; no definite D call. The CDR3 has 12 amino acids. CDR1 SNHLY and CDR2 FYNNEI come from the germline V gene. V gave up 7 bases and J gave up 2 bases, with 9 bases separating them. The CDR3 DNA follows: TGTGCCAGCAACCCCTCTCCCTACGAGCAGTACTTC. Protein sequence: CASNPSPYEQYF.

The V gene is TRBV6-4, the J gene TRBJ2-1; D perhaps matches TRBD2 (7 bases). The CDR3 has 19 residues. The germline gives CDR1 MRHNA, CDR2 SNTAGT. Trimming shortened V by 6 bases and J by 4 bases, and 28 bases separated the two germline ends. As DNA, the CDR3 is TGTGCCAGCAGCCGCTATGGGGGGGCTAGCGGAATTGAATACAATGAGCAGTTCTTC. Translating gives CASSRYGGASGIEYNEQFF.

The chain recombines TRBV11-2 with TRBJ1-6; 10 bases map to TRBD1. V was pared by 5 bases and J by 13 bases, with 11 bases of the junction left unmatched. The CDR3 runs 15 residues. Germline lookup yields CDR1 SGHAT and CDR2 FQNNGV. This chain's CDR3 is CASSRLGTGENPLHF. The CDR3 DNA is TGTGCCAGCAGCCGCCTGGGGACAGGGGAAAATCCCCTCCACTTT.

V usage is TRBV6-2 or TRBV6-3 and J usage is TRBJ2-5, with 10 positions matching TRBD2. Trimming at V came to 2 bases and at J to 5 bases, leaving 8 bases not matched to a gene. There are 16 residues in the CDR3. Germline assignment: CDR1 MNHEY and CDR2 SVGEGT. The CDR3 protein is CASSYGSGRAIETQYF. CDR3 nucleotides: TGTGCCAGCAGTTACGGGAGCGGGAGGGCGATCGAGACCCAGTACTTC.

J is TRBJ2-7 and V is TRBV25-1; TRBD1 matches at 11 bases. Germline lookup yields CDR1 MGHDK and CDR2 SYGVNS. The V and J ends lost 6 bases and 5 bases, in that order; junction bases with no gene match: 3. The CDR3 has 13 amino acids. Here the CDR3 reads CASRDRGLNEQYF. In nucleotides, the CDR3 is TGTGCCAGCAGGGACAGGGGGCTCAACGAGCAGTACTTC.

This chain's CDR3 is CASQPPTGGETQYF. The CDR3 DNA is TGTGCCAGCCAACCCCCGACAGGAGGGGAGACCCAGTACTTC. The genes are TRBV28 and TRBJ2-5; D may be TRBD1 or TRBD2 (6 bases each). The germline V and J ends were trimmed by 8 bases and 5 bases, with 18 bases remaining between them. Germline V gene data show CDR1 as MDHEN and CDR2 as SYDVKM. This CDR3 region has 14 residues.

The chain recombines TRBV5-1 with TRBJ1-5; perhaps TRBD1 as D (6 bases). The CDR3 is 15 amino acids. The V gene lost 0 bases and the J gene lost 6 bases, with 13 bases spanning the gap. Germline V CDR1 and CDR2: SGHRS, YFSETQ. CDR3 in amino acids: CASSLAGDFSQPQHF. CDR3 DNA sequence: TGCGCCAGCAGCTTGGCAGGGGATTTTAGTCAGCCCCAGCATTTT.

This chain connects TRBV20-1 to TRBJ2-4, with 12 bases that match TRBD2. The end of the DNA is better explained by TRBJ2-5, so the J call may be wrong. Germline V gives CDR1 DFQATT, CDR2 SNEGSKA (reference sequence). CDR3 length: 15 residues. This CDR3 reads CSARVTSGSGETQYF. CDR3 nucleotides: TGCAGTGCTAGAGTGACTAGCGGGAGCGGGGAGACCCAGTACTTC.

This clonotype was counted a few times. J is TRBJ2-3 and V is TRBV12-3 or TRBV12-4; perhaps TRBD1 as D (5 bases). This CDR3 has 13 residues. Trimming took off 7 bases at V and 5 bases at J, with 13 bases between the two ends. This CDR3 reads CASKMQGKDTQYF. The CDR3 coding sequence is TGTGCCAGCAAGATGCAGGGAAAAGATACGCAGTATTTT.

The chain couples TRBV24-1 to TRBJ2-5, with 7 bases aligning to TRBD1. The DNA end is more similar to TRBJ2-7, so the J call may be wrong. Germline assignment: CDR1 KGHDR and CDR2 SFDVKD. This CDR3 has 13 residues. CDR3 in DNA: TGTGCCATCCAATCGGGACAGTCCTACGAGCAGTACTTC. This gives the protein CAIQSGQSYEQYF.

V usage is TRBV20-1 and J usage is TRBJ2-7; TRBD2 aligns across 11 bases. The germline V gene has CDR1 DFQATT and CDR2 SNEGSKA (reference sequence). CDR3 length: 15 residues. The V gene end was trimmed by 5 bases and the J gene end by 4 bases; junction bases not matched to a gene: 10. CDR3 region: CSAGLTSGALYEQYF. The DNA for the CDR3 is TGCAGTGCTGGTCTGACTAGCGGGGCTTTATACGAGCAGTACTTC.

V gene TRBV25-1 combines with J gene TRBJ2-5; D is possibly TRBD1 or TRBD2 (5 bases each). The last part of the DNA fits TRBJ2-7 better; the J call may be wrong. The CDR3 sequence is 14 residues long. Germline V gene data show CDR1 as MGHDK and CDR2 as SYGVNS. The CDR3 DNA sequence: TGTGCCAGCAGTGGGGACGAAAAAGTTGGCGAGCAGTACTTC. Translating it yields CASSGDEKVGEQYF.

The CDR3 DNA sequence: TGTGCCAGCAGTTGGACAGGGGCTACGCAGTATTTT. This sequence encodes CASSWTGATQYF. The V gene is TRBV27, the J gene TRBJ2-3; 9 bases agree with TRBD1. CDR1 and CDR2 from the germline V gene are MNHEY and SMNVEV (reference sequence). V trimming: 4 bases; J trimming: 8 bases; junction bases outside the gene matches: 1. The CDR3 loop spans 12 amino acids.